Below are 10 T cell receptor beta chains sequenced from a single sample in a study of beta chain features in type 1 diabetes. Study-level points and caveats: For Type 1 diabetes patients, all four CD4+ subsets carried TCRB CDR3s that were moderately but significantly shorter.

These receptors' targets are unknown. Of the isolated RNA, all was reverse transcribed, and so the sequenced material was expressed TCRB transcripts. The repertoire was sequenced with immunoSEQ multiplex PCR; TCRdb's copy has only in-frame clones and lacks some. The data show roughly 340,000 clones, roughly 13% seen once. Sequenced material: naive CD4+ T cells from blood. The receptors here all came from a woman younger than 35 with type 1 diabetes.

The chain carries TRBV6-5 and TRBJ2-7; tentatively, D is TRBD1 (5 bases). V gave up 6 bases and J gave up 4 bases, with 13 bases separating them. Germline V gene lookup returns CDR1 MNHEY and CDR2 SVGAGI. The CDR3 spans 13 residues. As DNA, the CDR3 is TGTGCCAGCAGAGCCTCAGGGTCGTACGAGCAGTACGTC. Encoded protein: CASRASGSYEQYV.

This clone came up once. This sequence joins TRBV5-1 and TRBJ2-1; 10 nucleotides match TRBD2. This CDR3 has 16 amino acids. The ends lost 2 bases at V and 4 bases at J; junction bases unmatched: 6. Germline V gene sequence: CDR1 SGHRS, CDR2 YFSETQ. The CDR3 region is CASSFSGLAVYNEQFF. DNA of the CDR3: TGCGCCAGCAGCTTTAGCGGACTAGCGGTTTACAATGAGCAGTTCTTC.

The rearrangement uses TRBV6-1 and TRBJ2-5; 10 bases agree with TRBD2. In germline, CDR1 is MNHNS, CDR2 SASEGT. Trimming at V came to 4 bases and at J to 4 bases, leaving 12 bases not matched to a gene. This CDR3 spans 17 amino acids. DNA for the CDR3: TGTGCCAGCAGTGCCCGATATGGGCTAGCGGGAGTAGAGACCCAGTACTTC. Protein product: CASSARYGLAGVETQYF.

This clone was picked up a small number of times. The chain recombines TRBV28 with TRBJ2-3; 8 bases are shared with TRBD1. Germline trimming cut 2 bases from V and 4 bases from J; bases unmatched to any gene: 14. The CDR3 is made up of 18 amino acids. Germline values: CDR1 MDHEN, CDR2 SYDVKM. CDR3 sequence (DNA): TGTGCCAGCAGTTTACCGATTCGCCAGGGGGCCCCCGCAGATACGCAGTATTTT. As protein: CASSLPIRQGAPADTQYF.

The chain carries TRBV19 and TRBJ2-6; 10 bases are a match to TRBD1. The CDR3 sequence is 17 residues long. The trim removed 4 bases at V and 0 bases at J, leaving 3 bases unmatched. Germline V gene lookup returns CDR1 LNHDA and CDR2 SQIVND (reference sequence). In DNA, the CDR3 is TGTGCCAGTAGTACATGGACAGGGGGCTCTGGGGCCAACGTCCTGACTTTC. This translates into CASSTWTGGSGANVLTF. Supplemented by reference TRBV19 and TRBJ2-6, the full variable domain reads DGGITQSPKYLFRKEGQNVTLSCEQNLNHDAMYWYRQDPGQGLRLIYYSQIVNDFQKGDIAEGYSVSREKKESFPLTVTSAQKNPTAFYLCASSTWTGGSGANVLTFGAGSRLTVL.

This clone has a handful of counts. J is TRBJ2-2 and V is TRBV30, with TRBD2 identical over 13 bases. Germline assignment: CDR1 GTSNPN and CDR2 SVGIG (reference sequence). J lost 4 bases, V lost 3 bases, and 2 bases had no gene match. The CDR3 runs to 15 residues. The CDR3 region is CAWRLAGGATGELFF. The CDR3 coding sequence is TGTGCCTGGAGACTAGCGGGAGGGGCCACCGGGGAGCTGTTTTTT.

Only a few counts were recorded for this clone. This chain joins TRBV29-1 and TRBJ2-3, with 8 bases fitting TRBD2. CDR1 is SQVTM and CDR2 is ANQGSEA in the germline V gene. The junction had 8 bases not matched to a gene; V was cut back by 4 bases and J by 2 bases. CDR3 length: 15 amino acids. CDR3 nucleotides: TGCAGCGTTGTCGTAACGGGAGGGCCCACAGATACGCAGTATTTT. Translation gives CSVVVTGGPTDTQYF.

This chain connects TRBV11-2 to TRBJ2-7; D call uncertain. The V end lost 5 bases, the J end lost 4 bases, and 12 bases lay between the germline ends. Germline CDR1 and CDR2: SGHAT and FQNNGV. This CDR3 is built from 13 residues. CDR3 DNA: TGTGCCAGCAGCCCCTCCTTGAGGTACGAGCAGTACTTC. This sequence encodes CASSPSLRYEQYF.

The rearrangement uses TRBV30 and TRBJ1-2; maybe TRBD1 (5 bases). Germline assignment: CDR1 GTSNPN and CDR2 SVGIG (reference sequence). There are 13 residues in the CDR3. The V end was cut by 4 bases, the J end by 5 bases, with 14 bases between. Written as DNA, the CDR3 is TGTGCCTGGAAGATCTTGACAGAATATGGCTACACCTTC. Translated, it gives CAWKILTEYGYTF.

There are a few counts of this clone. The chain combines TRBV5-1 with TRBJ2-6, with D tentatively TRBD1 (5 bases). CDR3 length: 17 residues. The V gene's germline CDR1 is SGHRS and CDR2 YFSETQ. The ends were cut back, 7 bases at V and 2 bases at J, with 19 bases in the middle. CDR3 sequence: CASADPRRVTGANVLTF. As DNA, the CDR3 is TGCGCCAGCGCCGACCCGCGCAGGGTGACTGGGGCCAACGTCCTGACTTTC. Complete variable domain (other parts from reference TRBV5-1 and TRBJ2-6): KAGVTQTPRYLIKTRGQQVTLSCSPISGHRSVSWYQQTPGQGLQFLFEYFSETQRNKGNFPGRFSGRQFSNSRSEMNVSTLELGDSALYLCASADPRRVTGANVLTFGAGSRLTVL.